This T cell receptor (beta chain) came from a study of T cell clones after liver transplantation. Whole-study context: Subjects received no induction therapy and standard immunosuppression until randomization at 12-24 months post-transplant.

After removal of 7 bases from V and 5 bases from J, the junction contained 10 bases not matched to a gene. Germline assignment: CDR1 MNHEY and CDR2 SVGAGI. The CDR3 length is 15 residues. Measured with immunoSEQ multiplex PCR; TCRdb has only the in-frame clones, and not every one. Here the sample spans approximately 100,000 clones, about 81% being singletons. Sequences were derived from CD4+ T cells from blood, sampled before liver transplant. The receptor was isolated from a human donor who received a liver transplant. The genes are TRBV6-5 and TRBJ1-2, with 10 bases identical to TRBD1. DNA for the CDR3: TGTGCCAGCAAGCCGGGACAGGGGTTTGTTTATGGCTACACCTTC. It yields the protein CASKPGQGFVYGYTF.